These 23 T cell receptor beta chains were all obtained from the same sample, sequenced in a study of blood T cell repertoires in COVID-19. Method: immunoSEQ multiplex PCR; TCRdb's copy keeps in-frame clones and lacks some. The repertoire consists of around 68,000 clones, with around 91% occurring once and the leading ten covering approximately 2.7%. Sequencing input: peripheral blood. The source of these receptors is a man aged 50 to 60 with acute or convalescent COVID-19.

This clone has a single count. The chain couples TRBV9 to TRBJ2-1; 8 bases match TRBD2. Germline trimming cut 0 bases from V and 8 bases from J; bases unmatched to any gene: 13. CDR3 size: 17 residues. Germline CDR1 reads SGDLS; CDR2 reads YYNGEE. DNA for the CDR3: TGTGCCAGCAGCGTAGCTACCGTGGGTAGCGGGAAAGATGAGCAGTTCTTC. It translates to CASSVATVGSGKDEQFF.

Here the CDR3 reads CASSPPGDYYNEQFF. DNA of the CDR3: TGTGCCAGCAGCCCCCCGGGGGACTACTACAATGAGCAGTTCTTC. The chain is built from TRBV6-5 and TRBJ2-1; 7 bases map to TRBD2. Germline lookup yields CDR1 MNHEY and CDR2 SVGAGI. CDR3 size: 15 residues. Trimming removed 6 bases from V and 3 bases from J; junction bases left unmatched: 8.

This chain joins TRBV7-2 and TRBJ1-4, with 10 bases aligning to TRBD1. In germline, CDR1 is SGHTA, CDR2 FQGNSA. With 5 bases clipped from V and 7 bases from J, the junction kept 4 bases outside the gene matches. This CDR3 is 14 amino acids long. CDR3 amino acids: CASSPRQGAEKLFF. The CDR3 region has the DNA TGTGCCAGCAGCCCACGACAGGGGGCTGAAAAACTGTTTTTT.

The CDR3 loop is CASSTQGKRGYTF. CDR3 bases: TGTGCCAGCAGTACACAGGGGAAGAGAGGCTACACCTTC. V gene TRBV28 combines with J gene TRBJ1-2; the match to TRBD1 covers 7 bases. There are 13 residues in the CDR3. Germline V gene sequence: CDR1 MDHEN, CDR2 SYDVKM. Trimming removed 5 bases from V and 8 bases from J; junction bases left unmatched: 8.

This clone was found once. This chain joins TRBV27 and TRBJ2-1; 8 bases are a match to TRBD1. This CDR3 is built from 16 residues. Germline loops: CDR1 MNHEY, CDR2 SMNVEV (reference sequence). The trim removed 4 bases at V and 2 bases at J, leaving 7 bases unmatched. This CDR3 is CASSSRTGTPYNEQFF. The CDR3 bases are TGTGCCAGCAGTTCCAGGACAGGGACCCCCTACAATGAGCAGTTCTTC.

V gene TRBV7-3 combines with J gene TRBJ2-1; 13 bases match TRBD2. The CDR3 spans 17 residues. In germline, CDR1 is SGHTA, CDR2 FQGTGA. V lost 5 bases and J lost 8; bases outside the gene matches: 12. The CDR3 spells CASSGGRTSGRFDEQFF. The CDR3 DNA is TGTGCCAGCAGCGGGGGGCGGACTAGCGGGAGATTCGATGAGCAGTTCTTC.

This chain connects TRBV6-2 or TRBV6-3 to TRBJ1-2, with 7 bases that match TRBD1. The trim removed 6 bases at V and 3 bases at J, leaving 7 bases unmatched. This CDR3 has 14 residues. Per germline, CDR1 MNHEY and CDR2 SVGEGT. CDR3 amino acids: CASSRDSDYYGYTF. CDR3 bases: TGTGCCAGCAGCCGGGACAGTGACTACTATGGCTACACCTTC.

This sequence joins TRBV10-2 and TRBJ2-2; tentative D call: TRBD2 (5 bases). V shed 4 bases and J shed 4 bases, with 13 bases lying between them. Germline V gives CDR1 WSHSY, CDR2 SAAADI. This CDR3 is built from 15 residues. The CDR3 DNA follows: TGCGCCAGCAGTGGCCGGACTGGTTTCACCGGGGAGCTGTTTTTT. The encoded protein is CASSGRTGFTGELFF.

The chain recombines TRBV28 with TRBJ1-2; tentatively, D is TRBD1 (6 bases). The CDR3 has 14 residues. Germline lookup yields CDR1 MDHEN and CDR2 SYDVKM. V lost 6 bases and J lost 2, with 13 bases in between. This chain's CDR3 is CASSTAGANYGYTF. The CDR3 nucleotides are TGTGCCAGCAGCACCGCAGGGGCCAACTATGGCTACACCTTC.

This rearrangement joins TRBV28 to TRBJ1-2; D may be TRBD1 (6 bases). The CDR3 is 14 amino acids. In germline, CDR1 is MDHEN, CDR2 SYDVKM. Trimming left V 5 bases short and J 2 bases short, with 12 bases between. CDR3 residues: CASSPGQINYGYTF. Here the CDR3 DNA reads TGTGCCAGCAGTCCCGGACAGATCAACTATGGCTACACCTTC.

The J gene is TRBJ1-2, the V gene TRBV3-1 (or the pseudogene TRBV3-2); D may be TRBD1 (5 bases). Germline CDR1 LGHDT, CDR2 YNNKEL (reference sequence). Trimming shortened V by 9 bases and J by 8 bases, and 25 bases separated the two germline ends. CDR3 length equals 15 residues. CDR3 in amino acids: CASNTQGMRYGGYTF. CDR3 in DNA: TGTGCCAGTAACACCCAGGGAATGCGCTACGGCGGCTACACCTTC.

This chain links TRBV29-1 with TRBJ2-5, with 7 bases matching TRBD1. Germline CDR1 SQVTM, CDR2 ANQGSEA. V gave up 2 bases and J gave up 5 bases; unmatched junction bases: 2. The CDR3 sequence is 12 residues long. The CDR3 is CSVERQGETQYF. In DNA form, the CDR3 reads TGCAGCGTTGAACGACAGGGTGAGACCCAGTACTTC.

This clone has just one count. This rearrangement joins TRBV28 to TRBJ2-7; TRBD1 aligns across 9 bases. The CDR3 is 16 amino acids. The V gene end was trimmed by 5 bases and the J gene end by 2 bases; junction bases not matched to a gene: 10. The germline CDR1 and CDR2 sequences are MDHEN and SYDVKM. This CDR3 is CASSVQSGTGTYEQYF. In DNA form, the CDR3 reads TGTGCCAGCAGTGTACAATCCGGGACAGGGACCTACGAGCAGTACTTC.

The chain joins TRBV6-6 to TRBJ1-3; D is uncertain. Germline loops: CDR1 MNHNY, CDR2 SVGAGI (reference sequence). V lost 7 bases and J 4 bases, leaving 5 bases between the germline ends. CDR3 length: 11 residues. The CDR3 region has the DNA TGTGCCAGCACGACAGGAAACACCATATATTTT. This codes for CASTTGNTIYF.

The CDR3, as DNA: TGTGCCAGCAGCTCAACAGGAGAAAGCTCCTACGAGCAGTACTTC. It encodes CASSSTGESSYEQYF. The chain links TRBV5-6 to TRBJ2-7, with a weak D call TRBD1 (5 bases). Germline CDR1 and CDR2: SGHDT and YYEEEE. V lost 3 bases and J lost 0, with 13 bases in between. The CDR3 is made up of 15 amino acids. The whole variable domain, filled in from reference TRBV5-6 and TRBJ2-7, reads DAGVTQSPTHLIKTRGQQVTLRCSPKSGHDTVSWYQQALGQGPQFIFQYYEEEERQRGNFPDRFSGHQFPNYSSELNVNALLLGDSALYLCASSSTGESSYEQYFGPGTRLTVT.

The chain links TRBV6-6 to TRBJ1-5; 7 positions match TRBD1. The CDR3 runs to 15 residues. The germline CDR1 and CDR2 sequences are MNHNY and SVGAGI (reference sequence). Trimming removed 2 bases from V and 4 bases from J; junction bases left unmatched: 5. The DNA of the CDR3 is TGTGCCAGCAGTTACCAGGACAGGCGGAATCAGCCCCAGCATTTT. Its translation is CASSYQDRRNQPQHF.

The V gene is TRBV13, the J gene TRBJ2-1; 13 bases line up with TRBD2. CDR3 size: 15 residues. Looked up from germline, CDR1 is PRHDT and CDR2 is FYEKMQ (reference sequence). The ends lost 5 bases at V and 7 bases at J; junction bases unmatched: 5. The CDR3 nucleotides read TGTGCCAGCAGCCATGGACTAGCGGGAGAAAATGAGCAGTTCTTC. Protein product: CASSHGLAGENEQFF. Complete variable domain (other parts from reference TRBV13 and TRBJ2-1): AAGVIQSPRHLIKEKRETATLKCYPIPRHDTVYWYQQGPGQDPQFLISFYEKMQSDKGSIPDRFSAQQFSDYHSELNMSSLELGDSALYFCASSHGLAGENEQFFGPGTRLTVL.

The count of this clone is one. Here the CDR3 reads CASSLTPQAYEQYF. DNA of the CDR3: TGTGCCAGCAGCTTGACACCACAGGCCTACGAGCAGTACTTC. This chain links TRBV7-3 with TRBJ2-7, with D perhaps matching TRBD1 (5 bases). Trimming took off 3 bases at V and 2 bases at J, with 11 bases between the two ends. The CDR3 sequence is 14 residues long. The germline V gene has CDR1 SGHTA and CDR2 FQGTGA.

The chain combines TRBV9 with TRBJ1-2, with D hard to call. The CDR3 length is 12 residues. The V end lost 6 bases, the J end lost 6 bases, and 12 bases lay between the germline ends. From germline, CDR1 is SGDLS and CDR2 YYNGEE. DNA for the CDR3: TGTGCCAGCAATACCGGGAGGGATGGCTACACCTTC. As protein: CASNTGRDGYTF.

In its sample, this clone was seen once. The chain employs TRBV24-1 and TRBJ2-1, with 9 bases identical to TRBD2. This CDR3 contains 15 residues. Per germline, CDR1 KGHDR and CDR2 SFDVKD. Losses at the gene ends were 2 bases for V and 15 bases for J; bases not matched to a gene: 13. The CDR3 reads CATSDWGTSKDSWFF. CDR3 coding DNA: TGTGCCACCAGTGATTGGGGGACTAGCAAAGATTCATGGTTCTTC.

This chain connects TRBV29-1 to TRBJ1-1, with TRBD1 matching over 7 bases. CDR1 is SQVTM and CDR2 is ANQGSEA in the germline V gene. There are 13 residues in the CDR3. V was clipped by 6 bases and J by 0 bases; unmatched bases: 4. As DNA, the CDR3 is TGCAGCGTCGGGGACAGATTGAACACTGAAGCTTTCTTT. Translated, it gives CSVGDRLNTEAFF. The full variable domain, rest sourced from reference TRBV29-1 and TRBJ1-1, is SAVISQKPSRDICQRGTSLTIQCQVDSQVTMMFWYRQQPGQSLTLIATANQGSEATYESGFVIDKFPISRPNLTFSTLTVSNMSPEDSSIYLCSVGDRLNTEAFFGQGTRLTVV.

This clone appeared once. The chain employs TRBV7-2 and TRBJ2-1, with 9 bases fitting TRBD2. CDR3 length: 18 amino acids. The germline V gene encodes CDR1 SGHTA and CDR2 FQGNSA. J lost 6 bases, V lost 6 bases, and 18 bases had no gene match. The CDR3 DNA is TGTGCCAGCAGACGAGGACAGAGCGCGGGAGGGCAACTCAATGAGCAGTTCTTC. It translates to CASRRGQSAGGQLNEQFF.

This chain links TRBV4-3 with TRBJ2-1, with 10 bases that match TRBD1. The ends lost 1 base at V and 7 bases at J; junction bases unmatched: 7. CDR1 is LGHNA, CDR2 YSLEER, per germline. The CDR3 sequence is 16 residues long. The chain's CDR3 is CASSQGPGQGFNEQFF. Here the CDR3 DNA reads TGCGCCAGCAGCCAAGGCCCGGGACAGGGGTTTAATGAGCAGTTCTTC.